This T cell receptor (beta chain) was sequenced in a study of metastatic and nonmetastatic thyroid tumors. On the study more broadly: It was across blood and tumor or nodule tissue from malignant and benign thyroid patients that repertoires were compared.

This clone was seen repeatedly, ten times or more. Antigen unknown. This sample also contains other DNA sequences that code for the same CDR3. Whole-study findings and limits: Relative to benign nodules, malignant thyroid tumors were reportedly characterized by significantly elevated TCR beta diversity in blood and tumor.

This CDR3 region has 16 residues. V shed 5 bases and J 1 base; nucleotides not matched to a gene: 5. The germline CDR1 and CDR2 sequences are KGHDR and SFDVKD. Original analysis: CDR3 differences across clinicopathological groups were used to build a distant-metastasis classifier for papillary thyroid cancer. TCRdb re-clonotyped the PCR reads via MiXCR. For this entry, the V and J calls and clone size follow TCRdb and not the study's own pipeline. The sample holds roughly 53,000 clones, 20% seen once. Prior to thyroid surgery, none of the patients had received any treatment. Sequenced: blood. V usage is TRBV24-1 and J usage is TRBJ2-1, with 9 bases identical to TRBD2. This receptor was taken from a female donor with papillary thyroid cancer or a benign thyroid nodule (not recorded which). Some clones in this sample may be carry-over from other donors' samples. This CDR3 reads CATSAGLARSYNEQFF. CDR3 DNA: TGTGCCACCAGTGCCGGACTAGCGCGATCCTACAATGAGCAGTTCTTC.